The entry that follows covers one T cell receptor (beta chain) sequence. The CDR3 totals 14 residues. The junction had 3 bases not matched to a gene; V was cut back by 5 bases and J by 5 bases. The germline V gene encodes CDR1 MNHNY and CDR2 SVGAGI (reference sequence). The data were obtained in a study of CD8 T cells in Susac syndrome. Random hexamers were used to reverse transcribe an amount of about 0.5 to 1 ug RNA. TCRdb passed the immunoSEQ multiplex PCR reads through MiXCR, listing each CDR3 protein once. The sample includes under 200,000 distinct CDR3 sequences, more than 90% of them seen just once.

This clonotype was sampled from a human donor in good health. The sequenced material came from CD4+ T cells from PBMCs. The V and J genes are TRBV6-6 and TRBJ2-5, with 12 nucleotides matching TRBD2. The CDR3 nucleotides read TGTGCCAGCAGTCAAACTAGCGGGGGGGAGACCCAGTACTTC. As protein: CASSQTSGGETQYF.